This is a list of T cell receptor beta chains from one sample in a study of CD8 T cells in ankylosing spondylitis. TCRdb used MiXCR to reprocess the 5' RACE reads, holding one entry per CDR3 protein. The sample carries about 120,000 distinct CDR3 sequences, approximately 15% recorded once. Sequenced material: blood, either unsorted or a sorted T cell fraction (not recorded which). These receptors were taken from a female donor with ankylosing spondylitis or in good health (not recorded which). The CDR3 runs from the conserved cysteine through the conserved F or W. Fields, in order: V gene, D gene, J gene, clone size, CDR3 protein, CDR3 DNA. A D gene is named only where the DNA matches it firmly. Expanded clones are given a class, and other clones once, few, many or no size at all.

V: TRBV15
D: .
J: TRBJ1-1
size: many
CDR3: CATSRAFGGRTEAFF
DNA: TGTGCCACCAGCAGGGCCTTTGGGGGCCGGACTGAAGCTTTCTTT

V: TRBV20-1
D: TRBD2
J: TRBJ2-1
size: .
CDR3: CSAGPSGGTTYNEQFF
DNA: TGCAGTGCTGGACCTAGCGGGGGAACCACCTACAATGAGCAGTTCTTC

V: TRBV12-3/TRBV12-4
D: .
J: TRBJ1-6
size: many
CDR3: CASTEGGSYNSPLHF
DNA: TGTGCCAGCACAGAGGGGGGATCCTATAATTCACCCCTCCACTTT

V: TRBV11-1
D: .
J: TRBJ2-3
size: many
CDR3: CASKSQGGTDTQYF
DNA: TGTGCCAGCAAATCCCAAGGGGGCACAGATACGCAGTATTTT

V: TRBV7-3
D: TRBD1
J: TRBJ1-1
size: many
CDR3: CASSTTGGNTEAFF
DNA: TGTGCCAGCAGCACAACAGGGGGGAACACTGAAGCTTTCTTT

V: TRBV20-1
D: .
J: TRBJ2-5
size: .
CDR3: CSARDGVSWETQYF
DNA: TGCAGTGCTAGAGATGGGGTATCCTGGGAGACCCAGTACTTC

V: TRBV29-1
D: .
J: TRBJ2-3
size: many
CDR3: CSVTGFPDTQYF
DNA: TGCAGCGTCACAGGGTTCCCAGATACGCAGTATTTT

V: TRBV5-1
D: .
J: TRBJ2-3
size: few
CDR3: CASSLVRGLGGDTQYF
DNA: TGCGCCAGCAGCTTGGTTCGGGGGCTTGGAGGAGATACGCAGTATTTT

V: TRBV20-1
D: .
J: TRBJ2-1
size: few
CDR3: CSAGRRTNSYNEQFF
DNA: TGCAGTGCTGGGCGGCGGACAAACTCCTACAATGAGCAGTTCTTC

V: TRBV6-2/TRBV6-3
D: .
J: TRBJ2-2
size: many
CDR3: CASSYSANGELFF
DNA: TGTGCCAGCAGTTACTCGGCCAACGGGGAGCTGTTTTTT

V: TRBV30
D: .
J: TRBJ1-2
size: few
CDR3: CAWFPSRGVRGYTF
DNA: TGTGCCTGGTTCCCTAGCAGGGGAGTAAGGGGCTACACCTTC

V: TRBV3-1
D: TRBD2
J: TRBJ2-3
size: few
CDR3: CASSQTRTSGSWDTQYF
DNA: TGTGCCAGCAGCCAAACTCGGACTAGCGGGAGCTGGGATACGCAGTATTTT

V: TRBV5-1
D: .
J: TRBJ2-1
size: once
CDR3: CASNLGGFLPYNEQFF
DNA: TGCGCCAGCAACTTGGGCGGCTTCCTGCCCTACAATGAGCAGTTCTTC

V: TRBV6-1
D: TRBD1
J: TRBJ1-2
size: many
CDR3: CASSQQGASTF
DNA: TGTGCCAGCAGTCAGCAGGGGGCGAGCACCTTC

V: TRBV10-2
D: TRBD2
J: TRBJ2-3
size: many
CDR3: CASMGEGSTDTQYF
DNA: TGCGCCAGCATGGGGGAGGGCTCCACAGATACGCAGTATTTT

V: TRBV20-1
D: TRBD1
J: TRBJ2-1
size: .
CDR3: CSARGIGGQGGLRDEQFF
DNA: TGCAGTGCTAGAGGGATAGGGGGCCAGGGTGGTCTCAGGGATGAGCAGTTCTTC

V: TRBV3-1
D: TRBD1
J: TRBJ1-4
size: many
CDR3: CASSLGTANEKLFF
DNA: TGTGCCAGCAGCCTCGGGACAGCTAATGAAAAACTGTTTTTT

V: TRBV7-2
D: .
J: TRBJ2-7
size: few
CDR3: CASILFWEQYF
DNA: TGTGCCAGCATCCTCTTCTGGGAGCAGTACTTC

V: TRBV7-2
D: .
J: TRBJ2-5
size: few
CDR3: CASSLRGQRGTQYF
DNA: TGTGCCAGCAGCTTACGAGGCCAACGAGGGACCCAGTACTTC

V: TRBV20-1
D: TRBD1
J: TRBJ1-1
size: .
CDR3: CSARGTGGLYTEAFF
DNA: TGCAGTGCTAGAGGTACAGGGGGCTTGTACACTGAAGCTTTCTTT

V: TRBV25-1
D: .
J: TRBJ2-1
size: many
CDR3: CASSGRQRNEQFF
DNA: TGTGCCAGCAGTGGTAGACAGAGGAATGAGCAGTTCTTC

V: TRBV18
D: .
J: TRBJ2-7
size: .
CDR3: CASSPPGLSYEQYF
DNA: TGTGCCAGCTCACCACCCGGACTCTCCTACGAGCAGTACTTC

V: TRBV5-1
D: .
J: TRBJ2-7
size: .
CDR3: CASTRSASSYEQYF
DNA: TGCGCCAGCACCCGTAGCGCGAGCTCCTACGAGCAGTACTTC

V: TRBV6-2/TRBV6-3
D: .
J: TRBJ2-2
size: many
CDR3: CASSYLKTGELFF
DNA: TGTGCCAGCAGTTACCTCAAGACCGGGGAGCTGTTTTTT

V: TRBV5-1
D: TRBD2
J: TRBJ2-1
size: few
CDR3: CASSLGSGRGVNEQFF
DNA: TGCGCCAGCAGCTTGGGAAGCGGGAGGGGGGTAAATGAGCAGTTCTTC

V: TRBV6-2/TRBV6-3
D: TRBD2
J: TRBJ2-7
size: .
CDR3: CASTYRTSGLNEQYF
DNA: TGTGCCAGCACTTACCGGACTAGCGGATTGAACGAGCAGTACTTC

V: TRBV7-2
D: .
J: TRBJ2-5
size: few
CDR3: CASSPPPETQYF
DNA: TGTGCCAGCAGCCCACCCCCAGAGACCCAGTACTTC

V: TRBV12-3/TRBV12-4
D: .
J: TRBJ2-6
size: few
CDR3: CASSSTRSGANVLTF
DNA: TGTGCCAGCAGTAGTACCCGGTCTGGGGCCAACGTCCTGACTTTC

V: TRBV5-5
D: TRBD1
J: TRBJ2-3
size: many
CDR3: CASSLGGQGNTDTQYF
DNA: TGTGCCAGCAGCTTGGGCGGACAGGGGAACACAGATACGCAGTATTTT

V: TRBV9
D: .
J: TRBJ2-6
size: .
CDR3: CASSVVRGTSGANVLTF
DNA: TGTGCCAGCAGCGTAGTTCGCGGGACCTCTGGGGCCAACGTCCTGACTTTC

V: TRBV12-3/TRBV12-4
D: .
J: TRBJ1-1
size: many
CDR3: CASSLVLRGFGTEAFF
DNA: TGTGCCAGCAGTTTAGTCCTTCGGGGTTTTGGCACTGAAGCTTTCTTT

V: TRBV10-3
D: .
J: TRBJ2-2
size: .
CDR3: CAISAQRVTGELFF
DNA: TGTGCCATCAGCGCCCAGAGGGTCACCGGGGAGCTGTTTTTT

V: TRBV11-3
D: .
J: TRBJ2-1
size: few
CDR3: CASSLASSHSYNEQFF
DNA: TGTGCCAGCAGCTTAGCTAGCTCGCACTCCTACAATGAGCAGTTCTTC

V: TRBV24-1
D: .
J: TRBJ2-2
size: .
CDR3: CATSEDGYTGELFF
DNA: TGTGCCACCAGTGAGGATGGGTACACCGGGGAGCTGTTTTTT

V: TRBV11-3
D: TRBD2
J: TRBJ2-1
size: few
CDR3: CASSLDSAGGNEQFF
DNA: TGTGCCAGCAGCTTAGACTCCGCGGGGGGCAATGAGCAGTTCTTC

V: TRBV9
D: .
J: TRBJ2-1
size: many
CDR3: CASATGNNEQFF
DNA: TGTGCCAGCGCTACAGGGAACAATGAGCAGTTCTTC

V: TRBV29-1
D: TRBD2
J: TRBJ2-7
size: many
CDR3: CSVDGTSGSYEQYF
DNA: TGCAGCGTCGACGGGACTAGCGGTTCCTACGAGCAGTACTTC

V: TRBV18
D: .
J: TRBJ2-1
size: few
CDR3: CASSPQTGSEQFF
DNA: TGTGCCAGCTCACCGCAGACTGGTAGTGAGCAGTTCTTC

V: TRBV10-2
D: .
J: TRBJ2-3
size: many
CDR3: CASRDGSSTDTQYF
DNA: TGCGCCAGCCGGGACGGCTCTAGCACAGATACGCAGTATTTT

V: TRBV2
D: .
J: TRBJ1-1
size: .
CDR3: CASRWDTEAFF
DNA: TGTGCCAGTCGGTGGGACACTGAAGCTTTCTTT

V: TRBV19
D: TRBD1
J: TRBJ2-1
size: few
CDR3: CASRVTGAPSYNEQFF
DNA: TGTGCCAGTAGGGTAACAGGGGCTCCCTCCTACAATGAGCAGTTCTTC

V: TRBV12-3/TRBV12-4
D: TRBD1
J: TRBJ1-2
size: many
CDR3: CASRAQGALTYTF
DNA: TGTGCCAGCCGAGCTCAGGGGGCGCTTACATACACCTTC

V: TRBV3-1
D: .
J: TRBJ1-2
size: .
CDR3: CASSLREQTGYTF
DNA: TGTGCCAGCAGCCTTAGGGAACAAACCGGCTACACCTTC

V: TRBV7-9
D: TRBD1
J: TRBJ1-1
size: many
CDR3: CASSQGQGETEAFF
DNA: TGTGCCAGCAGCCAGGGACAGGGGGAAACTGAAGCTTTCTTT

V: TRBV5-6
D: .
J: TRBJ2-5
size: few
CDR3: CASSRRKLAPGGETQYF
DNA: TGTGCCAGCAGCCGTAGAAAACTAGCCCCGGGCGGGGAGACCCAGTACTTC

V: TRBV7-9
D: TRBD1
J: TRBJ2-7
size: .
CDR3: CASSLETGLFEQYF
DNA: TGTGCCAGCAGCTTAGAGACAGGGTTATTCGAGCAGTACTTC

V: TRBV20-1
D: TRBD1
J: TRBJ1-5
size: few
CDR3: CSAQIGTGKPNQPQHF
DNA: TGCAGTGCTCAAATTGGGACAGGGAAACCCAATCAGCCCCAGCATTTT

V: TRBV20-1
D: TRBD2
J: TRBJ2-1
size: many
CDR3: CSASSSGSSYNEQFF
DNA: TGCAGTGCTAGTTCTAGCGGGAGTTCCTACAATGAGCAGTTCTTC